One and the same sample provided the 3 T cell receptor beta chains below, sequenced in a study of shared clonotypes between healthy human individuals. Generated by immunoSEQ multiplex PCR, the TCRdb table keeps only in-frame clones and is missing some. The table includes 730,000 or so clones, roughly 78% detected once. The material sequenced was memory CD4+ T cells sorted from blood. Subset of the sample: CD45RA-negative fraction. All receptors derive from a woman in her 30s in good health.

In regard to this clone: The sample holds other DNA sequences that translate to the same CDR3. The chain employs TRBV27 and TRBJ2-3; 10 nucleotides align to TRBD2. V shed 2 bases, J shed 3 bases, and the junction held 2 bases outside the gene matches. The V gene's germline CDR1 is MNHEY and CDR2 SMNVEV (reference sequence). The CDR3 runs to 15 residues. DNA of the CDR3: TGTGCCAGCAGTTTAAGGACTAGCGGAACAGATACGCAGTATTTT. It encodes CASSLRTSGTDTQYF.

The chain has TRBV28 and TRBJ2-3, with a tentative D call TRBD1 (5 bases). The germline gives CDR1 MDHEN, CDR2 SYDVKM. V shed 4 bases and J shed 4 bases, with 12 bases lying between them. The CDR3 consists of 14 residues. The CDR3 is CASSSSQGPDTQYF. The CDR3 DNA reads TGTGCCAGCAGTTCCAGCCAGGGTCCAGATACGCAGTATTTT.

This clone has more than one count but fewer than ten. The chain links TRBV7-9 to TRBJ2-5; TRBD2 might be the D (5 bases). Trimming took off 6 bases at V and 4 bases at J, with 9 bases between the two ends. Germline V lookup: CDR1 SEHNR, CDR2 FQNEAQ (reference sequence). The CDR3 contains 12 residues. The CDR3 nucleotides are TGTGCCAGCAGACTAGTGGGAGAGACCCAGTACTTC. It yields the protein CASRLVGETQYF.